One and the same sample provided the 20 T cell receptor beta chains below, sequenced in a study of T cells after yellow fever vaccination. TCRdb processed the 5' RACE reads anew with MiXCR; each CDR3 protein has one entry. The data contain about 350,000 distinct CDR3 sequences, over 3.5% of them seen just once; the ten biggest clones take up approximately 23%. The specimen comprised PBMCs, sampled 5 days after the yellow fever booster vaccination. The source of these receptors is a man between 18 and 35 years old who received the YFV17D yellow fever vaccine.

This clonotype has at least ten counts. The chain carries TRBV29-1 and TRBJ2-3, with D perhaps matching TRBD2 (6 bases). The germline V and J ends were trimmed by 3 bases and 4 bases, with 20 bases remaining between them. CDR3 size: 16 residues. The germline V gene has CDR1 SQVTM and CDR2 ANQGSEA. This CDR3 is CSVDLRGAPGADTQYF. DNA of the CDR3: TGCAGCGTTGACCTAAGAGGGGCCCCGGGAGCAGATACGCAGTATTTT.

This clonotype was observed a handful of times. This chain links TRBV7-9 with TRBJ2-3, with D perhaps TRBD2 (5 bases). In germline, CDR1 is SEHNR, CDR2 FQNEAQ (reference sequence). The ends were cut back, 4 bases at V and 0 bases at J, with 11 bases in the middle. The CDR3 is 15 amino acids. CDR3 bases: TGTGCCAGCAGCTCAGCGGAGCGGAGCACAGATACGCAGTATTTT. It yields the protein CASSSAERSTDTQYF.

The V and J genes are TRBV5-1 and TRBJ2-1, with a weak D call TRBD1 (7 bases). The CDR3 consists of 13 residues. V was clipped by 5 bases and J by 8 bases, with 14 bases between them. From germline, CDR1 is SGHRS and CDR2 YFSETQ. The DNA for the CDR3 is TGCGCCAGCAGGCAGGTCAGGGGGGATGAGCAGTTCTTC. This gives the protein CASRQVRGDEQFF.

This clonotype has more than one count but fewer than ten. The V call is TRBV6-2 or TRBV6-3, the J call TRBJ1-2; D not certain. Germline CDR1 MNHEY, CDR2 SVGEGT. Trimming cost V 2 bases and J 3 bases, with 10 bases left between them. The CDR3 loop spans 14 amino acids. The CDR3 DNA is TGTGCCAGCAGTTACGACCCAGACTACTATGGCTACACCTTC. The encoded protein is CASSYDPDYYGYTF.

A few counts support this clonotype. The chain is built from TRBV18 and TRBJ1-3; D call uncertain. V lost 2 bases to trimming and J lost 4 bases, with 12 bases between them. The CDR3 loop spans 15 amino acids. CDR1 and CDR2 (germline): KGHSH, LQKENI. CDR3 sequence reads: CASSPVVGNGNTIYF. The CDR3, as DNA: TGTGCCAGCTCACCAGTTGTAGGGAACGGAAACACCATATATTTT.

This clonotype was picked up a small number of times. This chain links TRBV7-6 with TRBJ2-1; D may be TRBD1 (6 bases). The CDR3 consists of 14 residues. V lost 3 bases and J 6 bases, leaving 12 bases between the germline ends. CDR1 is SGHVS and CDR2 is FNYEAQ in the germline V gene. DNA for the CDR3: TGTGCCAGCAGCTTTTACCAGGGGAGCAATGAGCAGTTCTTC. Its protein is CASSFYQGSNEQFF.

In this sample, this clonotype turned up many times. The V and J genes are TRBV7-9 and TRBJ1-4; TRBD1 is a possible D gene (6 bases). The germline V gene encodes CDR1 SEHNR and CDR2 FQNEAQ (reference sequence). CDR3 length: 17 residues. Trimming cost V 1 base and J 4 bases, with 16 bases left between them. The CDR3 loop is CASSLGPRGYGNEKLFF. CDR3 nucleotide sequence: TGTGCCAGCAGCTTAGGTCCCAGGGGCTACGGTAATGAAAAACTGTTTTTT.

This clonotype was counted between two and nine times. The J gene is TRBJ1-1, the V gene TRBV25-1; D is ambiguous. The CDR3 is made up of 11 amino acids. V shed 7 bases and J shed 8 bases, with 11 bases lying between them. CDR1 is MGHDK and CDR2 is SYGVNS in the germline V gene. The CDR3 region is CASTSVVEAFF. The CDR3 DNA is TGTGCCAGCACAAGCGTTGTAGAAGCTTTCTTT.

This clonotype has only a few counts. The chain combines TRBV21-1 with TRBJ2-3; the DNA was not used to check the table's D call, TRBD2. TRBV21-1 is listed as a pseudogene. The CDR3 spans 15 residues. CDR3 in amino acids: CASGRTSGETDTQYF. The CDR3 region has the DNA TGTGCCAGCGGACGGACTAGCGGGGAAACAGATACGCAGTATTTT.

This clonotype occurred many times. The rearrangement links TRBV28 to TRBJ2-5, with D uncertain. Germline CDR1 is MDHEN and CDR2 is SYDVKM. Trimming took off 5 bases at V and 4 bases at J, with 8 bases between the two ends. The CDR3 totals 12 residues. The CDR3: CASSVGSETQYF. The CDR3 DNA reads TGTGCCAGCAGTGTAGGATCAGAGACCCAGTACTTC.

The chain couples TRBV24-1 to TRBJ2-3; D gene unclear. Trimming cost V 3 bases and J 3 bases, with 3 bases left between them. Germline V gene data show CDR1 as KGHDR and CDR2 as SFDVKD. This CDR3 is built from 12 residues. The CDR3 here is CATSDQTDTQYF. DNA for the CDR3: TGTGCCACCAGTGATCAGACAGATACGCAGTATTTT.

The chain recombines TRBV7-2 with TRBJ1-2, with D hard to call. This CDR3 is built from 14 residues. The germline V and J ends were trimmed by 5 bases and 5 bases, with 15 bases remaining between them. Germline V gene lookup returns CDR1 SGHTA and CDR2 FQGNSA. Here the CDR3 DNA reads TGTGCCAGCAGCCCCGACCCGGCAGCGTATGGCTACACCTTC. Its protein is CASSPDPAAYGYTF.

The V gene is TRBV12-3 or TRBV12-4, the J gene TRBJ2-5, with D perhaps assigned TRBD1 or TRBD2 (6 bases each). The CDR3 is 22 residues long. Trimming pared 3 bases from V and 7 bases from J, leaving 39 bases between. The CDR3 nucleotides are TGTGCCAGCAGTTTTTCTAGGGTGGTTGGGGGGCGTATGTTGGCCAACCGGTGGACCCAGTACTTC. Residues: CASSFSRVVGGRMLANRWTQYF.

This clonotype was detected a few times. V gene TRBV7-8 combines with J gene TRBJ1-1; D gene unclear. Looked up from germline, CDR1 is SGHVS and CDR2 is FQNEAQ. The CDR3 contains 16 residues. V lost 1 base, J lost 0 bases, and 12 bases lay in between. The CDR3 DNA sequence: TGTGCCAGCAGCTTAGGAGGCGGACTGATGAACACTGAAGCTTTCTTT. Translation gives CASSLGGGLMNTEAFF.

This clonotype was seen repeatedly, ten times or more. The CDR3 DNA reads TGCGCCAGCAGCTTCGATCCCGGACTGATCACAGATACGCAGTATTTT. The encoded protein is CASSFDPGLITDTQYF. This chain links TRBV5-1 with TRBJ2-3, with a possible D match to TRBD2 (5 bases). The V gene lost 2 bases and the J gene lost 2 bases, with 15 bases spanning the gap. CDR1 SGHRS and CDR2 YFSETQ come from the germline V gene. The CDR3 totals 16 residues.

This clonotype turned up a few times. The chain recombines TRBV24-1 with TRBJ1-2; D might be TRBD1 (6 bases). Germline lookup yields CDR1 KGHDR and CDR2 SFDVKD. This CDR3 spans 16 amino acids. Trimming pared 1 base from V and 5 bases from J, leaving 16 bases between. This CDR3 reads CATSDFPQGHGYGYTF. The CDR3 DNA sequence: TGTGCCACCAGTGATTTCCCCCAGGGGCACGGATATGGCTACACCTTC.

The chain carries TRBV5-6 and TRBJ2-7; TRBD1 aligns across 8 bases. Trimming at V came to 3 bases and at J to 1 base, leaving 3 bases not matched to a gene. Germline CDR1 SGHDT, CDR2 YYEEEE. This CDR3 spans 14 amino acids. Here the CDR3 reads CASSSRDRSYEQYV. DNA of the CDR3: TGTGCCAGCAGCTCCCGGGACAGGTCCTACGAGCAGTACGTC.

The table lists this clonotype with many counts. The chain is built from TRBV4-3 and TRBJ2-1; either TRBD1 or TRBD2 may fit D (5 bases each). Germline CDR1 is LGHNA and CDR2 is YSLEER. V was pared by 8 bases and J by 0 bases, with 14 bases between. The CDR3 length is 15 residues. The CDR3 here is CASSIKRGSYNEQFF. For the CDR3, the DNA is TGCGCCAGCTCCATCAAGAGGGGCTCCTACAATGAGCAGTTCTTC.

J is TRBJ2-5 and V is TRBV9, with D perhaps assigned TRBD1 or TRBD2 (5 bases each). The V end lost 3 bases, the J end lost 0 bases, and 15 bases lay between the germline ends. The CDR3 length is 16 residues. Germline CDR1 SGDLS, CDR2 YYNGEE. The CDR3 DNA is TGTGCCAGCAGCGCCTCCGGGACCGAGTACCAAGAGACCCAGTACTTC. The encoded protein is CASSASGTEYQETQYF.

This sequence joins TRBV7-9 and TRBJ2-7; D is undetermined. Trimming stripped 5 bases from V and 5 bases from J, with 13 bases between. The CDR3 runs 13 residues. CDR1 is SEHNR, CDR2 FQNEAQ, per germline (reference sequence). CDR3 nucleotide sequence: TGTGCCAGCAGCCCCCCGGGCCGGGACGAGCAGTACGTC. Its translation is CASSPPGRDEQYV.